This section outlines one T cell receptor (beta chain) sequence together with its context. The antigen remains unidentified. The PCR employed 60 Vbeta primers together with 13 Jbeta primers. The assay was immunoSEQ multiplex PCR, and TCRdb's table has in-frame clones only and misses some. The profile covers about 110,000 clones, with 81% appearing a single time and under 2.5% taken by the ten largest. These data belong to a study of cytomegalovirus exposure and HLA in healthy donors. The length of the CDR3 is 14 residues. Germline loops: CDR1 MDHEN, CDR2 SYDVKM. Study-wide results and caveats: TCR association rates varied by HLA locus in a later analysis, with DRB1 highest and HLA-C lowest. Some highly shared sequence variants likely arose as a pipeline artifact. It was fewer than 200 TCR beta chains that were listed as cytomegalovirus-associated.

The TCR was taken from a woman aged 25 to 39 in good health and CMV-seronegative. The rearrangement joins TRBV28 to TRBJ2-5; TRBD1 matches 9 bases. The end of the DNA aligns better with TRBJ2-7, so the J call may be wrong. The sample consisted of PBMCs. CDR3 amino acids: CASRSGTGTYEQYF. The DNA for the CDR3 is TGTGCCAGCAGATCCGGGACAGGGACCTACGAGCAGTACTTC.